The 16 T cell receptor beta chains below come from one sample, sequenced in a study of blood T cell repertoires in COVID-19. Data came from immunoSEQ multiplex PCR; TCRdb stores just in-frame clones and leaves some out. The sample holds roughly 190,000 clones, over 70% seen once. Sequencing input: peripheral blood. These receptors were collected from a man aged 45-65 years with active or convalescent COVID-19.

The chain uses TRBV18 and TRBJ2-7; the match to TRBD1 covers 12 bases. V was clipped by 8 bases and J by 2 bases; unmatched bases: 7. CDR1 and CDR2 (germline): KGHSH, LQKENI. The CDR3 runs to 15 residues. The CDR3 is CASAMGQGATYEQYF. CDR3 nucleotides: TGTGCCAGCGCGATGGGACAGGGGGCAACCTACGAGCAGTACTTC.

This chain uses TRBV7-9 with TRBJ1-6; no reliable D call. The V end was cut by 5 bases, the J end by 8 bases, with 10 bases between. Germline V CDR1 and CDR2: SEHNR, FQNEAQ (reference sequence). CDR3 size: 13 residues. The chain's CDR3 is CASSARGDSPLHF. CDR3 sequence (DNA): TGTGCCAGCAGCGCCCGAGGAGATTCACCCCTCCACTTT.

V and J are TRBV5-1 and TRBJ1-4, with 9 bases fitting TRBD1. The V gene's germline CDR1 is SGHRS and CDR2 YFSETQ. The CDR3 contains 15 residues. V dropped 0 bases and J dropped 8; count of bases not matched to a gene: 5. CDR3 DNA sequence: TGCGCCAGCAGCTTGGGGGACAGGGCGTTGGAAAAACTGTTTTTT. The encoded protein is CASSLGDRALEKLFF.

V is TRBV28 and J is TRBJ1-1, with D possibly TRBD1 on 5 matching bases. This CDR3 spans 15 amino acids. V shed 6 bases and J shed 4 bases, with 18 bases lying between them. Germline CDR1 and CDR2: MDHEN and SYDVKM. The CDR3 DNA is TGTGCCAGCAGACTCAGGGCCTGGGGTGTCACTGAAGCTTTCTTT. Amino acids: CASRLRAWGVTEAFF.

CDR3 bases: TGTGCCAGCAGCTCCGACAGGGCCTCTGGAAACACCATATATTTT. Its translation: CASSSDRASGNTIYF. The chain links TRBV5-5 to TRBJ1-3, with 7 nucleotides matching TRBD1. The length of the CDR3 is 15 residues. V dropped 3 bases and J dropped 0; count of bases not matched to a gene: 3. Looked up from germline, CDR1 is SGHKS and CDR2 is YYEKEE (reference sequence).

The chain has TRBV27 and TRBJ1-2, with 9 bases matching TRBD1. V was pared by 6 bases and J by 6 bases, with 8 bases of the junction left unmatched. This CDR3 spans 14 amino acids. Germline V gene data show CDR1 as MNHEY and CDR2 as SMNVEV (reference sequence). CDR3 region: CASRGTGKSHGYTF. The CDR3 DNA follows: TGTGCCAGCAGGGGGACAGGGAAGTCCCATGGCTACACCTTC.

The genes are TRBV2 and TRBJ2-1; D perhaps matches TRBD1 (6 bases). The V gene's germline CDR1 is SNHLY and CDR2 FYNNEI. This CDR3 spans 16 amino acids. V was trimmed by 4 bases and J by 4 bases, leaving 17 bases between them. This CDR3 reads CASSATEGVGYNEQFF. Here the CDR3 DNA reads TGTGCCAGCAGTGCGACCGAGGGGGTGGGGTACAATGAGCAGTTCTTC. The whole variable domain, filled in from reference TRBV2 and TRBJ2-1, reads EPEVTQTPSHQVTQMGQEVILRCVPISNHLYFYWYRQILGQKVEFLVSFYNNEISEKSEIFDDQFSVERPDGSNFTLKIRSTKLEDSAMYFCASSATEGVGYNEQFFGPGTRLTVL.

The chain recombines TRBV28 with TRBJ2-7, with a possible D match to TRBD2 (6 bases). Germline loops: CDR1 MDHEN, CDR2 SYDVKM. The CDR3 extends over 11 amino acids. The CDR3 region is CEVRTTYEQYF. CDR3 sequence (DNA): TGTGAGGTCAGGACTACCTACGAGCAGTACTTC.

As concerns this clone: At the DNA level, this CDR3 is encoded by other sequences in the same sample as well. This sequence joins TRBV12-3 or TRBV12-4 and TRBJ2-7; no clear D gene. CDR3 size: 12 residues. The V gene lost 2 bases and the J gene lost 2 bases, with 4 bases spanning the gap. CDR3 bases: TGTGCCAGCAGTTTATCGGCCTACGAGCAGTACTTC. Amino acids: CASSLSAYEQYF.

The chain couples TRBV19 to TRBJ1-5; 9 nucleotides align to TRBD1. Germline V gives CDR1 LNHDA, CDR2 SQIVND (reference sequence). J was trimmed by 4 bases and V by 7 bases; bases with no gene match: 11. The CDR3 runs 16 residues. CDR3 in amino acids: CASKDRGSGRNQPQHF. The CDR3 DNA follows: TGTGCCAGTAAGGACAGGGGATCGGGTCGGAATCAGCCCCAGCATTTT.

In this sample, this clone turned up once. This chain connects TRBV11-3 to TRBJ2-7; maybe TRBD1 (7 bases). The ends were cut back, 7 bases at V and 5 bases at J, with 24 bases in the middle. The germline V gene has CDR1 SGHNT and CDR2 YENEEA. This CDR3 has 16 amino acids. CDR3 region: CASTILRRGPFDEQYF. CDR3 in DNA: TGTGCCAGCACCATTCTGAGGAGGGGGCCATTCGACGAGCAGTACTTC.

This chain links TRBV2 with TRBJ2-7; 8 nucleotides agree with TRBD2. The V and J ends lost 2 bases and 6 bases, in that order; junction bases with no gene match: 6. This CDR3 is 14 amino acids long. Germline assignment: CDR1 SNHLY and CDR2 FYNNEI. The CDR3 coding sequence is TGTGCCAGCAGTGAAATAGCGGGGAGTAGCGAGCAGTACTTC. Translation gives CASSEIAGSSEQYF.

The V and J genes are TRBV7-6 and TRBJ2-3; 9 positions match TRBD2. The CDR3 is made up of 18 amino acids. J lost 0 bases, V lost 2 bases, and 9 bases had no gene match. In germline, CDR1 is SGHVS, CDR2 FNYEAQ. The CDR3 here is CASSLRPASGVSTDTQYF. The CDR3 bases are TGTGCCAGCAGCTTAAGACCAGCTAGCGGGGTTAGCACAGATACGCAGTATTTT.

This chain links TRBV4-1 with TRBJ2-3, with 10 bases identical to TRBD1. V shed 2 bases and J 9 bases; nucleotides not matched to a gene: 14. This CDR3 has 17 amino acids. CDR1 is MGHRA, CDR2 YSYEKL, per germline. CDR3 region: CASSQILTGGLLSTQYF. The CDR3, as DNA: TGCGCCAGCAGCCAAATTCTGACAGGGGGCCTTCTATCAACGCAGTATTTT.

The chain links TRBV18 to TRBJ2-3; 10 bases are shared with TRBD2. CDR1 and CDR2 from the germline V gene are KGHSH and LQKENI. V gave up 3 bases and J gave up 0 bases; unmatched junction bases: 6. The CDR3 is made up of 17 amino acids. The CDR3 sequence: CASSPLGLAASTDTQYF. Written as DNA, the CDR3 is TGTGCCAGCTCACCCCTTGGACTAGCGGCTAGCACAGATACGCAGTATTTT. The variable domain in full, with the rest retrieved from reference TRBV18 and TRBJ2-3, is NAGVMQNPRHLVRRRGQEARLRCSPMKGHSHVYWYRQLPEEGLKFMVYLQKENIIDESGMPKERFSAEFPKEGPSILRIQQVVRGDSAAYFCASSPLGLAASTDTQYFGPGTRLTVL.

This rearrangement joins TRBV19 to TRBJ2-1; 7 bases match TRBD2. This CDR3 has 15 amino acids. Germline CDR1 reads LNHDA; CDR2 reads SQIVND (reference sequence). Trimming took 7 bases from V and 1 from J; bases not matched to a gene: 7. The CDR3 DNA is TGTGCCAGTAAAGACGGGAGGCCTTCCTACAATGAGCAGTTCTTC. Translation gives CASKDGRPSYNEQFF.